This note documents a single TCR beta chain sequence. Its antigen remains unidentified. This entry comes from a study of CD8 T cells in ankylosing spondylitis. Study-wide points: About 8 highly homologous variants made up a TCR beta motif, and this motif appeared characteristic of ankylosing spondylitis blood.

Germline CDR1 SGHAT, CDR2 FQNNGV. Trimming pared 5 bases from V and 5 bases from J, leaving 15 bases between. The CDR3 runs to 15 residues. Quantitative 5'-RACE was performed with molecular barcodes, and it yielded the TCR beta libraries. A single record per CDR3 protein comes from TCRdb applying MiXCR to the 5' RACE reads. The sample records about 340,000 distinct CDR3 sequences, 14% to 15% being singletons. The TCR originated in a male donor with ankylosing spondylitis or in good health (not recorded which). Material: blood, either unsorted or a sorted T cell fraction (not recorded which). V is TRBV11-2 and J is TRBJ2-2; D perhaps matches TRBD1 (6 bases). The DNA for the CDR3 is TGTGCCAGCAGCCCCCCCCTGGGACAAACCGGGGAGCTGTTTTTT. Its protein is CASSPPLGQTGELFF. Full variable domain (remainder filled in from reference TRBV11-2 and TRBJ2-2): EAGVAQSPRYKIIEKRQSVAFWCNPISGHATLYWYQQILGQGPKLLIQFQNNGVVDDSQLPKDRFSAERLKGVDSTLKIQPAKLEDSAVYLCASSPPLGQTGELFFGEGSRLTVL.